One sample yielded the 4 T cell receptor beta chains listed below, sequenced in a study of blood T cell repertoires in COVID-19. This table comes from immunoSEQ multiplex PCR, and its TCRdb copy is limited to in-frame clones, with some not included. Counted here are about 410,000 clones, about 90% occurring once; the ten biggest clones make up about 1.7%. Sequenced sample: PBMCs or T cells enriched from blood (not recorded which). These receptors all stem from a woman in her twenties or thirties who had recovered from COVID-19.

V and J are TRBV7-2 and TRBJ2-3, with 8 bases identical to TRBD2. The CDR3 sequence is 14 residues long. J lost 3 bases, V lost 6 bases, and 5 bases had no gene match. The germline gives CDR1 SGHTA, CDR2 FQGNSA. Written as DNA, the CDR3 is TGTGCCAGCAGAAAAGCGGGGGTGACAGATACGCAGTATTTT. This translates into CASRKAGVTDTQYF.

The chain combines TRBV12-3 or TRBV12-4 with TRBJ2-7, with D possibly TRBD1 on 6 matching bases. V was trimmed by 6 bases and J by 3 bases, leaving 9 bases between them. This CDR3 is built from 12 residues. CDR3 DNA: TGTGCCAGCAGCCGGGACATCTACGAGCAGTACTTC. It is translated as CASSRDIYEQYF.

The chain links TRBV2 to TRBJ2-3, with 7 bases aligning to TRBD2. The germline V gene has CDR1 SNHLY and CDR2 FYNNEI. V was clipped by 3 bases and J by 2 bases; unmatched bases: 5. The CDR3 sequence is 15 residues long. The CDR3 nucleotides are TGTGCCAGCAGTGACGGCCAGCGGGACACAGATACGCAGTATTTT. Amino acid sequence: CASSDGQRDTDTQYF.

The rearrangement uses TRBV6-6 and TRBJ1-5, with no clear D. CDR3 length equals 13 residues. Germline V CDR1 and CDR2: MNHNY, SVGAGI (reference sequence). V was shortened by 0 bases and J by 5 bases, with 5 bases between the two germline ends. The DNA of the CDR3 is TGTGCCAGCAGTTACTCTAACTATCAGCCCCAGCATTTT. Translation: CASSYSNYQPQHF.